The 5 T cell receptor beta chains in this list originate from one sample, sequenced in a study of cytomegalovirus exposure and HLA in healthy donors. PCR primers comprised 60 Vbeta and 13 Jbeta primers. The protocol was immunoSEQ multiplex PCR, while the TCRdb copy is restricted to in-frame clones and leaves out a portion. Here the sample spans over 150,000 clones, approximately 72% being singletons. The sample consisted of PBMCs. The source of these receptors is a man aged 50 to 59 in good health and CMV-seronegative.

The chain couples TRBV6-6 to TRBJ1-5, with D perhaps matching TRBD1 (5 bases). CDR3 length equals 14 residues. The germline CDR1 and CDR2 sequences are MNHNY and SVGAGI (reference sequence). V lost 1 base to trimming and J lost 7 bases, with 11 bases between them. CDR3 nucleotide sequence: TGTGCCAGCAGTTACTTCAGGGAGGACCAGCCCCAGCATTTT. Encoded protein: CASSYFREDQPQHF.

This rearrangement joins TRBV6-6 to TRBJ1-1; maybe TRBD1 (6 bases). The germline CDR1 and CDR2 sequences are MNHNY and SVGAGI (reference sequence). CDR3 length: 14 residues. Trimming removed 6 bases at V and 1 base at J, with 12 bases between. The CDR3 nucleotides are TGTGCCAGCAGGTTGGGGGCGGCGAACACTGAAGCTTTCTTT. It translates to CASRLGAANTEAFF.

The J gene is TRBJ1-6, the V gene TRBV11-2, with D unclear. Trimming left V 5 bases short and J 8 bases short, with 19 bases between. Germline CDR1 and CDR2: SGHAT and FQNNGV. The CDR3 consists of 16 residues. In DNA, the CDR3 is TGTGCCAGCAGCATCCGACGGAGTATATTGGATTCACCCCTCCACTTT. This gives the protein CASSIRRSILDSPLHF.

V usage is TRBV27 and J usage is TRBJ1-6; D remains unclear. V lost 0 bases and J lost 3, with 18 bases in between. Germline V lookup: CDR1 MNHEY, CDR2 SMNVEV (reference sequence). The length of the CDR3 is 19 residues. CDR3 DNA sequence: TGTGCCAGCAGTTTATCGGTGCGGCCCGGGGTCCTCTATAATTCACCCCTCCACTTT. This encodes CASSLSVRPGVLYNSPLHF.

The chain combines TRBV7-2 with TRBJ2-1, with TRBD1 matching over 8 bases. V lost 3 bases, J lost 9 bases, and 10 bases stayed unmatched. The CDR3 is made up of 15 amino acids. Germline CDR1 is SGHTA and CDR2 is FQGNSA. The CDR3 region has the DNA TGTGCCAGCAGCTTGGCAGGGGGCTATGAAAGTGAGCAGTTCTTC. Translating it yields CASSLAGGYESEQFF.